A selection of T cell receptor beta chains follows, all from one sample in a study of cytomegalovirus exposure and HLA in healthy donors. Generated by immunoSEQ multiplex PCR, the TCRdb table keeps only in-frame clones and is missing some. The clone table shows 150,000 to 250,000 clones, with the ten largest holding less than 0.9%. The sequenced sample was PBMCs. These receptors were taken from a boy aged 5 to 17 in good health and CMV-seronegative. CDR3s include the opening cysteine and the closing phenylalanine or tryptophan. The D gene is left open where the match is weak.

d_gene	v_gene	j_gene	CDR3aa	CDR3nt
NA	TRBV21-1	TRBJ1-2	CASSKAQGTGSFCGYTF	TGTGCCAGCAGCAAAGCGCAAGGGACAGGGAGTTTTTGTGGCTACACCTTC
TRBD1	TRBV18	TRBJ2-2	CASSPRQGASRGTGELFF	TGTGCCAGCTCACCACGACAGGGGGCCTCTAGGGGCACCGGGGAGCTGTTTTTT
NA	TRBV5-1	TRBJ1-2	CASSLDRAGYTF	TGCGCCAGCAGCTTGGACAGGGCGGGCTACACCTTC
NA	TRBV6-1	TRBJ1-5	CASSTFRGANQPQHF	TGTGCCAGCAGTACATTCCGTGGGGCTAATCAGCCCCAGCATTTT
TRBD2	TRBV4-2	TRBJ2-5	CASSQGRLAGGQETQYF	TGTGCCAGCAGCCAGGGTAGGCTAGCGGGGGGCCAAGAGACCCAGTACTTC
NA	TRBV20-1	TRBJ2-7	CSAQQVYEQYF	TGCAGTGCTCAACAGGTTTACGAGCAGTACTTC
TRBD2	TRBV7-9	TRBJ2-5	CASSPSGGAKEQYF	TGTGCCAGCTCCCCTAGCGGGGGGGCGAAAGAGCAGTACTTC
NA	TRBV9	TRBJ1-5	CASSGTGNQPQHF	TGTGCCAGCAGCGGAACAGGGAATCAGCCCCAGCATTTT
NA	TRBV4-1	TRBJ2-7	CASSQDSVNDYEQYF	TGCGCCAGCAGCCAAGACTCGGTCAATGACTACGAGCAGTACTTC
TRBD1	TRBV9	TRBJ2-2	CASSARLQGVNTGELFF	TGTGCCAGCAGCGCTCGACTCCAGGGGGTGAACACCGGGGAGCTGTTTTTT
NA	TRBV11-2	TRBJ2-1	CASSHVVGLNEQFF	TGTGCCAGCAGCCACGTAGTGGGGCTCAATGAGCAGTTCTTC
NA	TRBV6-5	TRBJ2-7	CASSYVVSGEQYF	TGTGCTAGCAGTTACGTTGTGTCGGGCGAGCAGTACTTC
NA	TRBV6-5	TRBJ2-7	CASSHSLPDPYEQYF	TGTGCCAGCAGTCACAGTCTTCCAGATCCCTACGAGCAGTACTTC
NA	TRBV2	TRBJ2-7	CASSVELPYEQYF	TGTGCCAGCAGTGTCGAGTTGCCCTACGAGCAGTACTTC
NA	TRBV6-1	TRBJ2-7	CAAAETEVYEQYF	TGTGCCGCCGCGGAGACAGAGGTCTACGAGCAGTACTTC
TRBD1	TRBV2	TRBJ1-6	CASSEAQGAGSPLHF	TGTGCCAGCAGTGAAGCGCAGGGGGCCGGTTCACCCCTCCACTTT
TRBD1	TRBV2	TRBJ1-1	CASSFKQGSYHTEAFF	TGTGCCAGCAGTTTTAAACAGGGGAGTTATCACACTGAAGCTTTCTTT
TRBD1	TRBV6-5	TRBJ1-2	CASSRWRDRGNGYTF	TGTGCCAGCAGCCGATGGCGGGACAGGGGTAATGGCTACACCTTC
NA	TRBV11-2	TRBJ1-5	CASSFGQNQPQHF	TGTGCCAGCAGTTTCGGACAAAATCAGCCCCAGCATTTT
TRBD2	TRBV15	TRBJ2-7	CATSVSSGSTYEQYF	TGTGCCACCAGCGTTTCTAGCGGCAGTACGTACGAGCAGTACTTC
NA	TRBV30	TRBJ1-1	CAWDRWRRNTEAFF	TGTGCCTGGGACCGGTGGCGGAGGAACACTGAAGCTTTCTTT
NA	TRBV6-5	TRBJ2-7	CASSYGGSEQYF	TGTGCCAGCAGTTACGGGGGGTCCGAGCAGTACTTC
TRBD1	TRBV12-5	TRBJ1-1	CASAHGGTGELEAFF	TGTGCTAGTGCCCACGGTGGGACAGGGGAACTAGAAGCTTTCTTT
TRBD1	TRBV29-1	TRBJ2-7	CSVAEWTGVGEQYF	TGCAGCGTTGCAGAGTGGACAGGGGTTGGCGAGCAGTACTTC
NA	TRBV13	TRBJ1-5	CASSYRVGQPQHF	TGTGCCAGCAGCTACAGGGTAGGCCAGCCCCAGCATTTT
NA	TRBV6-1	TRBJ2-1	CASTGGEWDEQFF	TGTGCCAGCACGGGGGGCGAGTGGGACGAGCAGTTCTTC
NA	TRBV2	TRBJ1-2	CASSESLARSYGYTF	TGTGCCAGCAGTGAAAGCCTAGCGAGATCATATGGCTACACCTTC
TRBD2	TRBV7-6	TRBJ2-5	CASSPTGGEETQYF	TGTGCCAGCAGCCCCACGGGGGGGGAGGAGACCCAGTACTTC
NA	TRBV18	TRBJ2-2	CASSGRGSYTGELFF	TGTGCCAGCTCTGGCCGAGGAAGTTACACCGGGGAGCTGTTTTTT
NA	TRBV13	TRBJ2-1	CASRGGSYNEQFF	TGTGCCAGTAGGGGGGGCTCCTACAATGAGCAGTTCTTC
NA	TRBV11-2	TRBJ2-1	CASSFERGYNEQFF	TGTGCCAGCAGCTTTGAAAGGGGCTACAATGAGCAGTTCTTC
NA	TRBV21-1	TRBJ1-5	CASSRAAPGQGNQPQHF	TGTGCCAGCAGCCGAGCGGCTCCGGGACAGGGGAATCAGCCCCAGCATTTT
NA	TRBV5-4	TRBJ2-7	CASSQTGYEQYF	TGTGCCAGCAGCCAGACAGGTTACGAGCAGTACTTC
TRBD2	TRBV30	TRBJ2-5	CAWSLGGGGAGETQYF	TGTGCCTGGAGTCTGGGCGGCGGGGGGGCCGGGGAGACCCAGTACTTC
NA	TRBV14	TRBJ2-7	CASSIGRGSYEQYF	TGTGCCAGCAGTATAGGGCGGGGCTCCTACGAGCAGTACTTC
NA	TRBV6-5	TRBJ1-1	CASSHSTEAFF	TGTGCCAGCAGCCATTCCACTGAAGCTTTCTTT
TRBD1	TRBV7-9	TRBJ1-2	CASSLTDREVGGYTF	TGTGCCAGCAGCTTGACGGACAGGGAGGTCGGTGGCTACACCTTC
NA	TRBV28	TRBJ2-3	CASMWGGGGAGNFEDTQYF	TGTGCCAGCATGTGGGGCGGTGGGGGGGCTGGAAATTTTGAGGATACGCAGTATTTT
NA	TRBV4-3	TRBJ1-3	CASSQRASQGGHTIYF	TGCGCCAGCAGCCAGAGAGCGTCTCAGGGAGGACACACCATATATTTT
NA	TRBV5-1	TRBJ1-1	CASSLGGLNTEAFF	TGCGCCAGCAGCTTGGGGGGCCTGAACACTGAAGCTTTCTTT
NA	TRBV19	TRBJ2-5	CASNDPPGGEQYF	TGTGCCAGTAACGACCCCCCGGGCGGGGAGCAGTACTTC
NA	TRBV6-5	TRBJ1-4	CASSYSGRSANEKLFF	TGTGCCAGCAGTTACTCTGGCAGGTCGGCTAATGAAAAACTGTTTTTT
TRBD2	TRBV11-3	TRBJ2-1	CASSFALAGGDNEQFF	TGTGCCAGCAGCTTTGCCCTAGCGGGGGGGGACAATGAGCAGTTCTTC
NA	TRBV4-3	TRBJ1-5	CASSQGGGGRQPQHF	TGCGCCAGCAGCCAAGGGGGTGGAGGGAGACAGCCCCAGCATTTT
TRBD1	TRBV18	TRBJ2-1	CASSPGKGQQFITSSYNEQFF	TGTGCCAGCTCACCGGGGAAGGGACAGCAGTTCATTACGAGCTCCTACAATGAGCAGTTCTTC
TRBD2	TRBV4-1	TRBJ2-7	CASSLQKGTSGIYEQYF	TGCGCCAGCAGCCTGCAAAAGGGGACTAGCGGAATCTACGAGCAGTACTTC
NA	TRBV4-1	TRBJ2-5	CASSQDVLQETQYF	TGCGCCAGCAGCCAAGATGTACTCCAAGAGACCCAGTACTTC
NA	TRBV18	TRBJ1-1	CASSSGQLNTEAFF	TGTGCCAGCTCATCGGGACAACTGAACACTGAAGCTTTCTTT
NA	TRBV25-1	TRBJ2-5	CASSPGVETQYF	TGTGCCAGCAGTCCAGGGGTAGAGACCCAGTACTTC
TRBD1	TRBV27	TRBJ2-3	CASSPGTGGENTQYF	TGTGCCAGCAGTCCCGGGACAGGGGGCGAAAATACGCAGTATTTT
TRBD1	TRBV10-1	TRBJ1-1	CASRGGSGPRTEAFF	TGCGCCAGCAGAGGGGGCTCTGGGCCTCGAACTGAAGCTTTCTTT
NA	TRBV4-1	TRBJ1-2	CASSQVHGNGYTF	TGCGCCAGCAGCCAAGTTCACGGGAATGGCTACACCTTC
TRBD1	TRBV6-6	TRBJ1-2	CASSKQGGDYGYTF	TGTGCCAGCAGCAAACAGGGGGGGGACTATGGCTACACCTTC